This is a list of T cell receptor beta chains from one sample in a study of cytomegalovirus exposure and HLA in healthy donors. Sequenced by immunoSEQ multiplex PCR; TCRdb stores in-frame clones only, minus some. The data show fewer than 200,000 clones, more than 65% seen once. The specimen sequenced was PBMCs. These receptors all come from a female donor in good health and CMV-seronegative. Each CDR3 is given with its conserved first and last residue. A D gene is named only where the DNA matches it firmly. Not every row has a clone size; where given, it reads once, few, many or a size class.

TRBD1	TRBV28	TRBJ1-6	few	CASSLHPPGQGYNSPLHF	TGTGCCAGCAGTCTCCACCCCCCGGGACAGGGGTATAATTCACCCCTCCACTTT
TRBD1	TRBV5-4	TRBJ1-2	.	CASSSRDREYGYTF	TGTGCCAGCAGCTCTAGGGACAGGGAGTATGGCTACACCTTC
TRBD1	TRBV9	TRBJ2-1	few	CASSFNFGGQGNEQFF	TGTGCCAGCAGCTTCAATTTTGGGGGACAGGGGAATGAGCAGTTCTTC
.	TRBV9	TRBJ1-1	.	CASSPSTEAFF	TGTGCCAGCAGCCCTTCCACTGAAGCTTTCTTT
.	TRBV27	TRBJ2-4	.	CASSQERRLAKNIQYF	TGTGCCAGCAGTCAAGAGCGCCGATTAGCCAAAAACATTCAGTACTTC
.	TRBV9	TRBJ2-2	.	CASTQTGRTGELFF	TGTGCCAGCACCCAGACGGGGAGGACCGGGGAGCTGTTTTTT
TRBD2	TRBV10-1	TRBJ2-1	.	CARTTGGRSSDEQFF	TGCGCCAGGACAACGGGCGGGAGAAGTAGTGATGAGCAGTTCTTC
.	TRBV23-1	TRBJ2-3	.	CASISPDTSTDTQYF	TGCGCCAGCATCTCCCCCGACACTAGCACAGATACGCAGTATTTT
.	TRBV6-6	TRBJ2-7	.	CASSTDSHPSYEQYF	TGTGCCAGCAGCACCGACAGCCACCCCTCCTACGAGCAGTACTTC
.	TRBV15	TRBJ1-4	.	CATSRDRGANEKLFF	TGTGCCACCAGCAGAGATCGGGGGGCGAATGAAAAACTGTTTTTT